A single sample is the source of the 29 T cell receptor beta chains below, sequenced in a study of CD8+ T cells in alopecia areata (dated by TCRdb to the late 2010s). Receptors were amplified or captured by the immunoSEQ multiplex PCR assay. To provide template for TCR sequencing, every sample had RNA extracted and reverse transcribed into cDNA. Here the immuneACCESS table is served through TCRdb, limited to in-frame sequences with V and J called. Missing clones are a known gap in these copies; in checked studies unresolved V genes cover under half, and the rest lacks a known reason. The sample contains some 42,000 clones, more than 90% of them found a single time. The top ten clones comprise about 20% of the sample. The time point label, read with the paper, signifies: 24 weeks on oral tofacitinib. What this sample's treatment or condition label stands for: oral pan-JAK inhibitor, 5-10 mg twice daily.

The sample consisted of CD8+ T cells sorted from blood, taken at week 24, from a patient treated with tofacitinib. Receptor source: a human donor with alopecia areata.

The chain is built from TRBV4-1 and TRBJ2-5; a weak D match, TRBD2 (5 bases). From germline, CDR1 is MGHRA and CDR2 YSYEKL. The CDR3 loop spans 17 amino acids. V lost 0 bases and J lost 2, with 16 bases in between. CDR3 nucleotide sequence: TGCGCCAGCAGCCAAGATCACGCGGGTTTGGAACAAGAGACCCAGTACTTC. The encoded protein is CASSQDHAGLEQETQYF.

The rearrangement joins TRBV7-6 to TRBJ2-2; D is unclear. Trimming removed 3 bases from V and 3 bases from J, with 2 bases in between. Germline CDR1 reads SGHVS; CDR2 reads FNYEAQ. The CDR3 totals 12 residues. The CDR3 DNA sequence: TGTGCCAGCAGCTTGGACACCGGGGAGCTGTTTTTT. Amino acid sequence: CASSLDTGELFF.

The DNA for the CDR3 is TGTGCCAGCGGACCCTACGAGCAGTACTTC. Its protein is CASGPYEQYF. The chain links TRBV25-1 to TRBJ2-7; D not resolved. The length of the CDR3 is 10 residues. Germline V lookup: CDR1 MGHDK, CDR2 SYGVNS. Trimming left V 8 bases short and J 2 bases short, with 4 bases between.

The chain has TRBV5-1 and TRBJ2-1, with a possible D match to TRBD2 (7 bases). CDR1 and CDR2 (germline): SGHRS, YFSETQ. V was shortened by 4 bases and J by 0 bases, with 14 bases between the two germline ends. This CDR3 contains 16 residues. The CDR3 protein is CASSVTGGASYNEQFF. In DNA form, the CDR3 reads TGCGCCAGCAGCGTGACTGGGGGGGCCTCCTACAATGAGCAGTTCTTC. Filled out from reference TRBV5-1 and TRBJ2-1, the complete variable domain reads KAGVTQTPRYLIKTRGQQVTLSCSPISGHRSVSWYQQTPGQGLQFLFEYFSETQRNKGNFPGRFSGRQFSNSRSEMNVSTLELGDSALYLCASSVTGGASYNEQFFGPGTRLTVL.

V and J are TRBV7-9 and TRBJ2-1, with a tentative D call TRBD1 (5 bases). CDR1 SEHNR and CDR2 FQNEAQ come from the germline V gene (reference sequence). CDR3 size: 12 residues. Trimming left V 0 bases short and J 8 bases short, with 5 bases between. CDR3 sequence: CASSLARDEQFF. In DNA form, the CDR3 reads TGTGCCAGCAGCTTAGCCAGGGATGAGCAGTTCTTC.

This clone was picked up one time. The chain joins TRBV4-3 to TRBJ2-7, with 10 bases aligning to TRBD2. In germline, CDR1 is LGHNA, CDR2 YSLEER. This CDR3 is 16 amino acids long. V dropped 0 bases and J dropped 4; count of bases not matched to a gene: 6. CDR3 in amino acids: CASSQDGTSAVYEQYF. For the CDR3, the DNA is TGCGCCAGCAGCCAAGATGGGACTAGCGCAGTGTACGAGCAGTACTTC.

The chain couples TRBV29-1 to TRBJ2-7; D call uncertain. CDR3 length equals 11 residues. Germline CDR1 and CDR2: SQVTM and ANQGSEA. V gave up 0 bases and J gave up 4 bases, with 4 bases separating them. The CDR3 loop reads CSVEDRYEQYF. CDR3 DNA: TGCAGCGTTGAAGACAGGTACGAGCAGTACTTC.

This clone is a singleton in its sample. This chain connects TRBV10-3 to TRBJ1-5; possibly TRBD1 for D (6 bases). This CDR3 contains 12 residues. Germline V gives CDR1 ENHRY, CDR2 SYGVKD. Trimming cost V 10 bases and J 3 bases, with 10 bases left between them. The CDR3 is CATGQPNQPQHF. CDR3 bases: TGTGCCACTGGACAGCCCAATCAGCCCCAGCATTTT.

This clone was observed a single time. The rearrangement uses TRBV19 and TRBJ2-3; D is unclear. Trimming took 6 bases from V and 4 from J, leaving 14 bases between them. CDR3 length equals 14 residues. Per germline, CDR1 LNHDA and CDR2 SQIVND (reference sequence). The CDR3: CASSPGSMADTQYF. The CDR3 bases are TGTGCCAGTAGCCCCGGCAGTATGGCAGATACGCAGTATTTT.

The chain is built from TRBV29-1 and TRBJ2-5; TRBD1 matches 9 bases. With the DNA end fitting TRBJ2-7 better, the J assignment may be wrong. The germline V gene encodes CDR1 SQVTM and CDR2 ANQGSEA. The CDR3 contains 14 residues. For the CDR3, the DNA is TGCAGCGTTGAACGGGACAGGGAGTCCTACGAGCAGTACTTC. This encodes CSVERDRESYEQYF.

The CDR3 DNA sequence: TGTGCCAGCAGCTTAGTTGGGGACGAGCAGTACTTC. As protein: CASSLVGDEQYF. The chain uses TRBV7-2 and TRBJ2-7; no reliable D call. The V and J ends lost 1 base and 5 bases respectively, with 6 bases between them. There are 12 residues in the CDR3. In germline, CDR1 is SGHTA, CDR2 FQGNSA.

The CDR3 protein is CASRPSSSYEQYF. In DNA, the CDR3 is TGTGCCAGCAGACCCTCGAGCTCCTACGAGCAGTACTTC. The genes are TRBV27 and TRBJ2-5; D gene ambiguous. The end of the DNA is better explained by TRBJ2-7, so the J call may be wrong. Germline lookup yields CDR1 MNHEY and CDR2 SMNVEV (reference sequence). This CDR3 contains 13 residues.

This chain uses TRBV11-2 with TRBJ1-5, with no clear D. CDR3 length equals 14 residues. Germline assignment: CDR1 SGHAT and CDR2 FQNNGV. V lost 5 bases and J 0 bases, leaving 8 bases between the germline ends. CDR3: CASSLGYSNQPQHF. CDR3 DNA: TGTGCCAGCAGCCTAGGGTATAGCAATCAGCCCCAGCATTTT.

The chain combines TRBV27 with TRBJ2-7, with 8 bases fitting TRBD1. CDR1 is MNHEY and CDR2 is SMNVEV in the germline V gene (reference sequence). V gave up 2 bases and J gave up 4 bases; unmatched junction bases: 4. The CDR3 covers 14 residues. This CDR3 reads CASSLGTGSYEQYF. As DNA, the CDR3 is TGTGCCAGCAGTTTAGGGACAGGTTCATACGAGCAGTACTTC.

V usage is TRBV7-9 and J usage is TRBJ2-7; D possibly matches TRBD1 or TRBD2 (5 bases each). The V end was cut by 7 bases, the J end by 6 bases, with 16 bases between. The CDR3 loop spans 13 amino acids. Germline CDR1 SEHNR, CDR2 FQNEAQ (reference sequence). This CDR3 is CASTSGPTREQYF. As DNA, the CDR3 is TGTGCCAGCACCTCGGGACCCACACGCGAGCAGTACTTC.

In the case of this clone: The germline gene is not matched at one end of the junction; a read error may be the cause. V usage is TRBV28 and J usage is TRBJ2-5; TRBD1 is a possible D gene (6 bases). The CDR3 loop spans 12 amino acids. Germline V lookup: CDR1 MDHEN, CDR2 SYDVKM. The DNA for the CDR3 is TGTGTCAGCAGTTCCACAGGGGAGACCCAGTACTTC. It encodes CVSSSTGETQYF. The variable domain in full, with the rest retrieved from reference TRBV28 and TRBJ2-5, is DVKVTQSSRYLVKRTGEKVFLECVQDMDHENMFWYRQDPGLGLRLIYFSYDVKMKEKGDIPEGYSVSREKKERFSLILESASTNQTSMYLCVSSSTGETQYFGPGTRLLVL.

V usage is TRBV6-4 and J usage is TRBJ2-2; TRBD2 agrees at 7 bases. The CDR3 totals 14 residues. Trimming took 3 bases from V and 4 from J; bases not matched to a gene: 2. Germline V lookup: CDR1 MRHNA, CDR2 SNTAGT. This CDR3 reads CASSEPGGTGELFF. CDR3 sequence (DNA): TGTGCCAGCAGTGAACCGGGGGGCACCGGGGAGCTGTTTTTT.

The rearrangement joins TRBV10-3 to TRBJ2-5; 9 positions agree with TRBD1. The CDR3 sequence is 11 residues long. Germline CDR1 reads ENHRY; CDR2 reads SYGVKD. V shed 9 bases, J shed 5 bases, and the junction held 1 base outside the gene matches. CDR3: CAIGQGETQYF. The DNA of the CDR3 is TGTGCCATTGGACAGGGGGAGACCCAGTACTTC.

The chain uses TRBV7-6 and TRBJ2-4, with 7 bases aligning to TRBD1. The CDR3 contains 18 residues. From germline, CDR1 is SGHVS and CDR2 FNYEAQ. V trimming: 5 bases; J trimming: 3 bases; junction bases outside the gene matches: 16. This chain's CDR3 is CASSPHPDRFTGKNIQYF. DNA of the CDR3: TGTGCCAGCAGCCCCCACCCGGACAGGTTTACTGGCAAAAACATTCAGTACTTC. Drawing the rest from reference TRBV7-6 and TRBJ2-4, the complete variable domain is GAGVSQSPRYKVTKRGQDVALRCDPISGHVSLYWYRQALGQGPEFLTYFNYEAQQDKSGLPNDRFSAERPEGSISTLTIQRTEQRDSAMYRCASSPHPDRFTGKNIQYFGAGTRLSVL.

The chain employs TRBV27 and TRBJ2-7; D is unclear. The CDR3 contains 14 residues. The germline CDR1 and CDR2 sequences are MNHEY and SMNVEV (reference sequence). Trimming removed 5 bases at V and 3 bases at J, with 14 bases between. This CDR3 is CASSDGFSLYEQYF. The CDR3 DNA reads TGTGCCAGCAGTGACGGCTTCTCCCTCTACGAGCAGTACTTC.

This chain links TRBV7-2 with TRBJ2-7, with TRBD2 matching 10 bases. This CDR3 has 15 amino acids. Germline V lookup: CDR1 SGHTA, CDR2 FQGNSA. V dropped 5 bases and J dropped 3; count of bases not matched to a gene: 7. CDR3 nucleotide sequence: TGTGCCAGCAGCCCTTCTAGCGGGGGAGGCTACGAGCAGTACTTC. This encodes CASSPSSGGGYEQYF.

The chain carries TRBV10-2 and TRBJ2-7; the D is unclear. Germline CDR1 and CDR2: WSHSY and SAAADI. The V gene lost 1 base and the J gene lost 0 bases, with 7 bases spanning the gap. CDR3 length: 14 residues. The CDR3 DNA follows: TGCGCCAGCAGTGAGTACGGCATCTCCTACGAGCAGTACTTC. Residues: CASSEYGISYEQYF.

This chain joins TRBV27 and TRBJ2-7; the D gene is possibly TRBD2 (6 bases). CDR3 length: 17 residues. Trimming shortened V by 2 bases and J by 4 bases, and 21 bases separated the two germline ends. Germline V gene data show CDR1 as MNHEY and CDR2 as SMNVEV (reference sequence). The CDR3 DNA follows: TGTGCCAGCAGTTTAGTCGGGAGCGCTCCGGCGGGTTACGAGCAGTACTTC. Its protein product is CASSLVGSAPAGYEQYF.

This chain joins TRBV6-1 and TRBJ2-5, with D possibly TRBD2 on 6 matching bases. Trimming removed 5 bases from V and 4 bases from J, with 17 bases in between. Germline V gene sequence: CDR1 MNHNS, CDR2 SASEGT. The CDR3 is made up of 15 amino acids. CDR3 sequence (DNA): TGTGCCAGCAGTCCGACGGGCGGGGTCCTAGAGACCCAGTACTTC. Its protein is CASSPTGGVLETQYF.

The CDR3 DNA follows: TGTGCCAGCAGCAAAGCGGGGGGAAACACAGATACGCAGTATTTT. Its protein product is CASSKAGGNTDTQYF. V gene TRBV21-1 combines with J gene TRBJ2-3; the DNA was not used to check the table's D call, TRBD2. TRBV21-1 is described as a pseudogene. CDR3 length: 15 amino acids.

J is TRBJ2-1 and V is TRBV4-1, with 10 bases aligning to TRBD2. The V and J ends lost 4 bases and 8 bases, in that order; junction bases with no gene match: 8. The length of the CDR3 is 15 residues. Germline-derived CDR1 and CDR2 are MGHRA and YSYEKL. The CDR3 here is CASSLSGTSVDEQFF. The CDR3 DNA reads TGCGCCAGCAGCCTATCCGGGACTAGCGTGGATGAGCAGTTCTTC.

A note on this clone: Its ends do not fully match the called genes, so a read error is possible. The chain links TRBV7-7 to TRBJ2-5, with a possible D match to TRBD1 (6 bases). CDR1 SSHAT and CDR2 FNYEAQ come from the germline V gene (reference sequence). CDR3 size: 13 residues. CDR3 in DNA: TGTGCTAGCAGCTCAGGACAGCAAGAGACCCAGTACTTC. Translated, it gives CASSSGQQETQYF.

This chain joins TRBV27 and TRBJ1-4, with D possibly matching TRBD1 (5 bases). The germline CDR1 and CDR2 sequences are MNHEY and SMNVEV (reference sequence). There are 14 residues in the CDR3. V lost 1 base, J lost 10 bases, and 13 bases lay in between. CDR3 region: CASSLYAGDGKLFF. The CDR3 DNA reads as TGTGCCAGCAGTTTATATGCGGGGGACGGAAAACTGTTTTTT.

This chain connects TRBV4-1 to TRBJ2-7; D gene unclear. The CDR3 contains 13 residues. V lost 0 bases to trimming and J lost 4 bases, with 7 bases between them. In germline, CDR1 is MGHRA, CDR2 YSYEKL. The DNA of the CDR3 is TGCGCCAGCAGCCAAGAAGTAGGTTACGAGCAGTACTTC. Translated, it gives CASSQEVGYEQYF.